A single sample gave rise to the 19 T cell receptor beta chains below, sequenced in a study of cytomegalovirus exposure and HLA in healthy donors. 13 Jbeta primers and 60 Vbeta primers were used for the PCR. TCRdb's table, derived via immunoSEQ multiplex PCR, lists solely in-frame clones and lacks some. Of about 94,000 clones listed, around three fifths are singletons. Material: PBMCs. The receptors stem from a man in his thirties or forties in good health and CMV-seronegative.

The V call is TRBV6-5, the J call TRBJ1-1, with D perhaps matching TRBD1 (5 bases). Deletions cut 6 bases from V and 5 bases from J, with 7 bases between. Germline V gives CDR1 MNHEY, CDR2 SVGAGI. The CDR3 covers 11 residues. The CDR3 here is CASSQGTEAFF. CDR3 DNA sequence: TGTGCCAGCAGCCAGGGAACTGAAGCTTTCTTT.

Of note for this clone: This specimen includes other DNA sequences encoding the same CDR3. The gene calls are TRBV4-1 and TRBJ2-3; 13 bases align to TRBD2. Germline assignment: CDR1 MGHRA and CDR2 YSYEKL. This CDR3 contains 16 residues. Losses at the gene ends were 4 bases for V and 0 bases for J; bases not matched to a gene: 1. The CDR3 nucleotides are TGCGCCAGCAGCCCGACTAGCGGGGGGAGCACAGATACGCAGTATTTT. It codes for CASSPTSGGSTDTQYF.

V usage is TRBV28 and J usage is TRBJ2-7; 10 bases match TRBD2. The CDR3 is 14 residues long. Trimming removed 7 bases from V and 4 bases from J; junction bases left unmatched: 7. In germline, CDR1 is MDHEN, CDR2 SYDVKM. The chain's CDR3 is CASTETSGLYEQYF. The CDR3 region has the DNA TGTGCCAGCACCGAGACTAGCGGGTTATACGAGCAGTACTTC.

V gene TRBV7-6 combines with J gene TRBJ2-3, with a tentative D call TRBD2 (6 bases). The CDR3 is 13 amino acids. Per germline, CDR1 SGHVS and CDR2 FNYEAQ. Trimming cost V 5 bases and J 4 bases, with 10 bases left between them. CDR3 in DNA: TGTGCCAGCAGCCCACCGGGGGCAGATACGCAGTATTTT. Its protein product is CASSPPGADTQYF.

The chain recombines TRBV30 with TRBJ1-1; D is uncertain. CDR1 is GTSNPN and CDR2 is SVGIG in the germline V gene (reference sequence). The CDR3 is 13 amino acids. V lost 4 bases and J 1 base, leaving 10 bases between the germline ends. The CDR3 region has the DNA TGTGCCTGGAATTCCGCAGGGAACACTGAAGCTTTCTTT. Residues: CAWNSAGNTEAFF.

The V call is TRBV11-2, the J call TRBJ2-5; D gene uncertain. The CDR3 is 13 residues long. The germline gives CDR1 SGHAT, CDR2 FQNNGV. With 3 bases removed from V and 1 base from J, the gap between germline ends came to 6 bases. CDR3 bases: TGTGCCAGCAGCTTGTCCCGCCAAGAGACCCAGTACTTC. This gives the protein CASSLSRQETQYF.

In its sample, this clone was seen a few times. Other DNA sequences in the sample encode the same CDR3. The CDR3 sequence: CASSSDRTNQPQHF. CDR3 in DNA: TGTGCCAGCAGCTCGGACAGGACCAATCAGCCCCAGCATTTT. V is TRBV11-1 and J is TRBJ1-5; 7 nucleotides agree with TRBD1. The CDR3 covers 14 residues. With V trimmed by 4 bases and J by 3 bases, 3 bases remained unmatched. Germline assignment: CDR1 SGHAT and CDR2 FQDESV (reference sequence).

There are a few counts of this clone. This chain joins TRBV6-6 and TRBJ2-7; 10 bases align to TRBD1. The germline V gene has CDR1 MNHNY and CDR2 SVGAGI (reference sequence). The CDR3 has 16 residues. The V segment lost 11 bases and the J segment 1 base; nucleotides outside the gene matches: 14. The chain's CDR3 is CAVTMVGDRGSYEQYF. The CDR3 DNA follows: TGTGCCGTCACGATGGTGGGGGACAGGGGTTCCTACGAGCAGTACTTC.

This rearrangement joins TRBV27 to TRBJ2-7; 9 bases are a match to TRBD1. The germline V gene has CDR1 MNHEY and CDR2 SMNVEV (reference sequence). The CDR3 totals 15 residues. V dropped 3 bases and J dropped 0; count of bases not matched to a gene: 3. CDR3 amino acids: CASSFLQGASYEQYF. CDR3 DNA sequence: TGTGCCAGCAGTTTCCTACAGGGGGCCTCCTACGAGCAGTACTTC.

CDR3 region: CASSLVTGGNTEAFF. CDR3 sequence (DNA): TGTGCCAGCAGCTTAGTCACCGGAGGGAACACTGAAGCTTTCTTT. The chain carries TRBV7-2 and TRBJ1-1; no firm D call. The V gene lost 1 base and the J gene lost 1 base, with 10 bases spanning the gap. CDR1 and CDR2 from the germline V gene are SGHTA and FQGNSA. This CDR3 spans 15 amino acids.

This chain connects TRBV6-5 to TRBJ1-5; TRBD1 might be the D (6 bases). The CDR3 sequence is 15 residues long. Trimming took off 7 bases at V and 2 bases at J, with 15 bases between the two ends. The germline CDR1 and CDR2 sequences are MNHEY and SVGAGI. CDR3 nucleotides: TGTGCCAGCAAACAACAGGGAAGGGGCAATCAGCCCCAGCATTTT. Encoded protein: CASKQQGRGNQPQHF.

The J gene is TRBJ1-3, the V gene TRBV6-5; weak D call: TRBD1 (5 bases). Germline-derived CDR1 and CDR2 are MNHEY and SVGAGI. Deletions cut 5 bases from V and 2 bases from J, with 13 bases between. This CDR3 is 15 amino acids long. CDR3 coding DNA: TGTGCCAGCAGTCCGTTCCAGGGAACTGGAAACACCATATATTTT. It codes for CASSPFQGTGNTIYF.

With regard to this clone: The germline gene is not matched at one end of the junction; a read error may be the cause. The V and J genes are TRBV7-9 and TRBJ1-2; no clear D gene. The germline V gene encodes CDR1 SEHNR and CDR2 FQNEAQ (reference sequence). The CDR3 length is 16 residues. DNA for the CDR3: TGTTCCAGCAGCTTATTGGTCGGCAGGTCCAACTATGGCTACACCTTC. Amino acid sequence: CSSSLLVGRSNYGYTF.

There are a few counts of this clone. The chain's CDR3 is CASRADRGLLDTEAFF. The CDR3 nucleotides are TGTGCCAGCAGGGCTGACAGGGGGCTCTTAGACACTGAAGCTTTCTTT. The J gene is TRBJ1-1, the V gene TRBV5-6, with TRBD1 identical over 10 bases. After removal of 5 bases from V and 3 bases from J, the junction contained 10 bases not matched to a gene. The germline gives CDR1 SGHDT, CDR2 YYEEEE. The CDR3 covers 16 residues.

This clone was found once. The chain uses TRBV9 and TRBJ2-5, with 10 bases matching TRBD2. The V and J ends lost 4 bases and 6 bases, in that order; junction bases with no gene match: 12. The CDR3 totals 16 residues. Looked up from germline, CDR1 is SGDLS and CDR2 is YYNGEE. DNA for the CDR3: TGTGCCAGCAGCCCCCGTCTAACTAGCGGGGAGCAGACCCAGTACTTC. This translates into CASSPRLTSGEQTQYF.

CDR3 in amino acids: CASRTGGVAVWARKFTEAFF. CDR3 sequence (DNA): TGTGCCAGCAGGACAGGGGGCGTTGCAGTCTGGGCCCGAAAATTCACTGAAGCTTTCTTT. The rearrangement joins TRBV27 to TRBJ1-1; 10 bases agree with TRBD1. Germline V gene sequence: CDR1 MNHEY, CDR2 SMNVEV (reference sequence). CDR3 length equals 20 residues. V trimming: 6 bases; J trimming: 4 bases; junction bases outside the gene matches: 23.

V is TRBV28 and J is TRBJ2-5; D is perhaps TRBD1 (5 bases). The CDR3 length is 14 residues. The germline gives CDR1 MDHEN, CDR2 SYDVKM. Trimming stripped 5 bases from V and 7 bases from J, with 17 bases between. DNA of the CDR3: TGTGCCAGCAGTGCCCCAAGGGGCGGCGGGACCCAGTACTTC. It is translated as CASSAPRGGGTQYF. Using reference TRBV28 and TRBJ2-5 for the parts outside the CDR3, the full variable domain is DVKVTQSSRYLVKRTGEKVFLECVQDMDHENMFWYRQDPGLGLRLIYFSYDVKMKEKGDIPEGYSVSREKKERFSLILESASTNQTSMYLCASSAPRGGGTQYFGPGTRLLVL.

This clone appeared a few times. V and J are TRBV6-1 and TRBJ2-3; tentative D call: TRBD1 (5 bases). The CDR3 is 15 residues long. Trimming cost V 2 bases and J 1 base, with 10 bases left between them. The germline gives CDR1 MNHNS, CDR2 SASEGT. The CDR3 sequence: CASSERTSGTDTQYF. The CDR3 region has the DNA TGTGCCAGCAGTGAAAGGACATCTGGCACAGATACGCAGTATTTT.

This clone was observed a few times. V gene TRBV11-1 combines with J gene TRBJ1-2, with D possibly being TRBD1 (6 bases). In germline, CDR1 is SGHAT, CDR2 FQDESV (reference sequence). V was trimmed by 4 bases and J by 1 base, leaving 7 bases between them. This CDR3 spans 13 amino acids. The CDR3 DNA sequence: TGTGCCAGCAGCTCCAGGGGTAACTATGGCTACACCTTC. Its translation: CASSSRGNYGYTF.